Described below is a single TCR beta chain sequence and its context. At least ten counts were recorded for this clonotype. The antigen this receptor binds is unknown. No much larger clonotype is one base removed from it; base qualities were not supplied. The sample comes from a study of T-cell memory formation after mild COVID-19 (dated by TCRdb to the early 2020s). Concerning the study at large: Most TCR sequence clusters were specific to one of the two donors. The cohort was made up of two young adult volunteers, one female and one male, who were previously healthy. In a couple of donors, T-cell clones that expanded and contracted after mild COVID-19 were followed by sequencing TCRalpha and TCRbeta repertoires longitudinally. The paper as a whole reports these results and caveats: Some responding clones were found in pre-infection memory, which suggests that pre-existing cross-reactive memory T cells took part in the SARS-CoV-2 response. Contracting CD4+ clones were located mainly in the CM and EM memory subsets, whereas CD8+ clones were found to be enriched in EMRA. Whether the second-wave clones peaking on day 37 were SARS-CoV-2 specific was not confirmed. Balanced CD4/CD8 phenotypes were observed for clones contracting from day 15 to 85, whereas a bias towards CD4+ was observed for a second wave of clones expanding from day 15 to 37. The study included only a couple of mild cases, and larger cohorts that include severe cases with pre-infection samples were judged to be necessary.

Ficoll-Paque density gradient centrifugation was used to isolate PBMCs. For sequencing, an Illumina NovaSeq 6000 was employed. Using 5'RACE with constant-segment primers, TCRalpha and TCRbeta cDNA libraries were constructed, with sample barcodes and unique molecular identifiers added in the process. RNA was extracted from every sample with Trizol reagent. Library amplification was performed in two PCR steps, and a second sample barcode and Illumina TruSeq adapters were introduced in the second step. The libraries were sequenced on an Illumina NovaSeq using 2 x 150 bp paired-end reads. The study's processing was this. Demultiplexing of reads and collapsing into UMI-guided consensus sequences were performed with migec v1.2.7. Using mixcr v2.1.11, the UMI consensuses were aligned to TRA and TRB V and J templates and assembled into clonotypes. Clonotypes were classified as expanded or contracted when called significant by both edgeR and NoisET, with noise models trained on biological replicates. For edgeR calls, a false discovery rate-adjusted p below 0.01 and a log2 fold-change threshold of 1 were applied. PCA with hierarchical clustering of max-normalized trajectories of the 1000 most abundant clonotypes was used as exploratory dynamics analysis. The CD4 or CD8 phenotype of responding clones was assigned using the separately sequenced CD4+ and CD8+ repertoires. Using fastp at Q25 and MiXCR, TCRdb reprocessed the public reads and kept productive beta chains. Merged by CDR3 protein, the rows form single entries marked with the most common genes and DNA. Here the V and J calls rest on TCRdb's processing, not on the authors' analysis. In this sample the table shows around 160,000 distinct CDR3 sequences, around 10% of which occur a single time. The ten largest clones add up to approximately 3.4% of the sample.

In the germline V gene, CDR1 corresponds to SGHVS and CDR2 to FQNEAQ. The CDR3 runs 14 residues from the cysteine to the phenylalanine. Of all the DNA, just the CDR3 is kept, 42 bases in frame from base 1. V is cut by 8 bases and J by 6 bases, and the space between the germline ends is 16 bases. This receptor was taken from a man aged 18 to 30 who had mild COVID-19 (a few samples of this study predate the infection). The sample titles of this study are shuffled in the database, so cell type and time point are left out; the donor was told from shared clones. Input material: PBMCs or a T cell subset sorted from them (not recorded which). The rearrangement joined TRBV7-8 to TRBJ2-2; the D gene assignment is ambiguous. CDR3 sequence: CASLGLNRPGELFF. The sequence in DNA is TGTGCCAGCTTGGGTCTTAACCGACCCGGGGAGCTGTTTTTT.